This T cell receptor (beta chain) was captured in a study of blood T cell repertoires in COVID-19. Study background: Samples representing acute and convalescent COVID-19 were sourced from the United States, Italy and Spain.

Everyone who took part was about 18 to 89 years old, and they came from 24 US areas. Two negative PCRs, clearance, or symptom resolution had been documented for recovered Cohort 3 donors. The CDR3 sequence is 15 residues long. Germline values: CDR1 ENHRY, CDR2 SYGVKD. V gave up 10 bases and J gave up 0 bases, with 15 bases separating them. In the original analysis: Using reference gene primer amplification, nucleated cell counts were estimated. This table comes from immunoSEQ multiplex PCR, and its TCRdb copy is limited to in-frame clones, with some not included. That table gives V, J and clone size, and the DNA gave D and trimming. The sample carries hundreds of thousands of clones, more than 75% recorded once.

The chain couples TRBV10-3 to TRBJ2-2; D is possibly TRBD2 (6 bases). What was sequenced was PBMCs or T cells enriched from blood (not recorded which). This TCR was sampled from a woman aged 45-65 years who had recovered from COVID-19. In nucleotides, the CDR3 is TGTGCCACCCAGGAGGAGGGCGCGAACACCGGGGAGCTGTTTTTT. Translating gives CATQEEGANTGELFF.